This T cell receptor beta chain derives from a study of sequential checkpoint blockade in melanoma. Study in general: Each arm's sequence ended with maintenance nivolumab.

Sample treatment: randomized to nivolumab then ipilimumab (arm A) or the reverse (arm B). DNA-damaging chemotherapy had not been given to any patient beforehand. Sequenced by immunoSEQ multiplex PCR; TCRdb stores in-frame clones only, minus some. The sample has a few thousand clones, over 20% seen once; the top ten hold around two fifths. This CDR3 region has 16 residues. V was trimmed by 0 bases and J by 4 bases, leaving 13 bases between them. The germline V gene encodes CDR1 SGHRS and CDR2 YFSETQ. This chain uses TRBV5-1 with TRBJ2-2; a weak D match, TRBD2 (5 bases). The specimen was tumor tissue (inferred from file names), collected from a patient given nivolumab and ipilimumab in sequence. The TCR comes from a human patient with melanoma. Some clones in this sample may be carry-over from other donors' samples. CDR3 in DNA: TGCGCCAGCAGCTTGGCCGTACTAGGTAGCACCGGGGAGCTGTTTTTT. It is translated as CASSLAVLGSTGELFF.